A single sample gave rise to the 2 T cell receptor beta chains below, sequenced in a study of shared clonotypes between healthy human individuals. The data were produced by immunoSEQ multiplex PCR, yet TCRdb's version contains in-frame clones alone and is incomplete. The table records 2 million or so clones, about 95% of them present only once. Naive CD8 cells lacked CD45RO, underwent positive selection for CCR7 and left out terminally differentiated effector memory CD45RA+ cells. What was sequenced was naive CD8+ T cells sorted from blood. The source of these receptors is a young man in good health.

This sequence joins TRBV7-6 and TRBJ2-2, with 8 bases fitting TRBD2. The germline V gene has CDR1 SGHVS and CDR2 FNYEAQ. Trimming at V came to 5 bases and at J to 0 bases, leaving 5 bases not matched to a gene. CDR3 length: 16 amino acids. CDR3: CASSGREGPNTGELFF. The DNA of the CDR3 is TGTGCCAGCAGCGGTCGGGAGGGCCCGAACACCGGGGAGCTGTTTTTT.

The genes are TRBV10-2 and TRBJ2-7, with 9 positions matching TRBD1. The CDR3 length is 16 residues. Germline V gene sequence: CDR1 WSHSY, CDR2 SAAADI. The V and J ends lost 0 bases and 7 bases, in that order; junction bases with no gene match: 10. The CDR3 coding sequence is TGCGCCAGCAGTGAGTCGGTGGTGTACAGGGGGCTTGAGCAGTACTTC. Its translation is CASSESVVYRGLEQYF.